This T cell receptor (beta chain) was identified in a study of molecular identifiers for immune sequencing clone quantification. This clonotype showed up many times. TCRdb reprocessed the PCR reads via MiXCR and lists one record per CDR3 protein. The sample carries about 40,000 distinct CDR3 sequences, 19% recorded once. CDR1 is MDHEN, CDR2 SYDVKM, per germline. V trimming: 3 bases; J trimming: 8 bases; junction bases outside the gene matches: 9. This CDR3 region has 15 residues. V gene TRBV28 combines with J gene TRBJ2-1; TRBD2 agrees at 8 bases. This receptor was obtained from a human donor in good health. Some libraries in this study had Jurkat cell RNA spiked in. Sequencing input: naive CD8+ T cells from blood, with Jurkat cell RNA spiked in. Documented subset: FACS-sorted CD8+CD4-CCR7+CD45RA+ naive T cells. The CDR3 DNA reads TGTGCCAGCAGTTTGATTGCGGGAGGTAACCATGAGCAGTTCTTC. This gives the protein CASSLIAGGNHEQFF.